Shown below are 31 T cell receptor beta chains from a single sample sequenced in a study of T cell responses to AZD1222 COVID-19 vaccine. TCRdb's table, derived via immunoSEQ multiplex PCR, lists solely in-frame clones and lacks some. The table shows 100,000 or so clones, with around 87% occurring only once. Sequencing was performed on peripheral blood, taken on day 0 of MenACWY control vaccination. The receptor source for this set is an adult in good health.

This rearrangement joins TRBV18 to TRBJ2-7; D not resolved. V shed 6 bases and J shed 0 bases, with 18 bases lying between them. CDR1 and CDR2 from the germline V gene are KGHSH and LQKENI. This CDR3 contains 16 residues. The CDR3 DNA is TGTGCCAGCTCCCCGGCCGTTTGGCAGGCCTCCTACGAGCAGTACTTC. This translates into CASSPAVWQASYEQYF.

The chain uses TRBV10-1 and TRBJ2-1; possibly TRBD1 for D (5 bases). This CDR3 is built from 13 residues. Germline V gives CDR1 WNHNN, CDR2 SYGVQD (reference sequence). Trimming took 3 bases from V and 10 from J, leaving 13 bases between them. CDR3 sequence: CASSDSGFGEQFF. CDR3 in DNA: TGCGCCAGCAGTGATTCAGGGTTTGGCGAGCAGTTCTTC.

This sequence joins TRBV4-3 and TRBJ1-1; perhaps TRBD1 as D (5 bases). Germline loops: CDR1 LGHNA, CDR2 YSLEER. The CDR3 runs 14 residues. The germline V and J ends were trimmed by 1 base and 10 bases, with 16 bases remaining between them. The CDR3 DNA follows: TGCGCCAGCAGCCAAGTTTACCGGGGCCGAGGAGCTTTCTTT. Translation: CASSQVYRGRGAFF.

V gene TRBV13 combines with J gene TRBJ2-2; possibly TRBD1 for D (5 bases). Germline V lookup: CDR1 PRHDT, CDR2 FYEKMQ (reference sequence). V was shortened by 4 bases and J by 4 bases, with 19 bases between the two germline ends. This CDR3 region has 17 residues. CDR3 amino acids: CASSSRRAGLGTGELFF. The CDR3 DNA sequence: TGTGCCAGCAGCTCGCGCCGGGCAGGGTTGGGCACCGGGGAGCTGTTTTTT.

The CDR3 is CASTPGRSRPSSRGGEQFF. The CDR3 DNA reads as TGTGCCAGCACCCCAGGGAGGTCCCGGCCGTCCAGCCGGGGAGGTGAGCAGTTCTTC. V is TRBV28 and J is TRBJ2-1; D is possibly TRBD2 (6 bases). Germline loops: CDR1 MDHEN, CDR2 SYDVKM. The CDR3 spans 19 residues. V was trimmed by 7 bases and J by 9 bases, leaving 34 bases between them. Full variable domain (remainder filled in from reference TRBV28 and TRBJ2-1): DVKVTQSSRYLVKRTGEKVFLECVQDMDHENMFWYRQDPGLGLRLIYFSYDVKMKEKGDIPEGYSVSREKKERFSLILESASTNQTSMYLCASTPGRSRPSSRGGEQFFGPGTRLTVL.

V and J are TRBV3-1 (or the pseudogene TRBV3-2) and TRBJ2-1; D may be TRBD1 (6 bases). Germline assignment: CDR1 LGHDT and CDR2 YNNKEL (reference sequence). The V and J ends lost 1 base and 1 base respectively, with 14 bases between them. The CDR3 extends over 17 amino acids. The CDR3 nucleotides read TGTGCCAGCAGCCAAGGAGTAACAGGGTGGTCCTACAATGAGCAGTTCTTC. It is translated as CASSQGVTGWSYNEQFF.

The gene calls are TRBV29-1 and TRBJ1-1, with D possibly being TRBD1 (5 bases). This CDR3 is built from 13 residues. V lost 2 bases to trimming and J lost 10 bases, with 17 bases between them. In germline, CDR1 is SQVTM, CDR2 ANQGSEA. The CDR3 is CSVETDAGGTAFF. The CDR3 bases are TGCAGCGTTGAAACCGATGCTGGTGGGACAGCTTTCTTT.

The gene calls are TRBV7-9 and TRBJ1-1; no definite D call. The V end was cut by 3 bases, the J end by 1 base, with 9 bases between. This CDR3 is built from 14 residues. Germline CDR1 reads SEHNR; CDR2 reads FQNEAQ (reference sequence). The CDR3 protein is CASSLYGKNTEAFF. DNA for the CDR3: TGTGCCAGCAGCTTGTACGGTAAGAACACTGAAGCTTTCTTT.

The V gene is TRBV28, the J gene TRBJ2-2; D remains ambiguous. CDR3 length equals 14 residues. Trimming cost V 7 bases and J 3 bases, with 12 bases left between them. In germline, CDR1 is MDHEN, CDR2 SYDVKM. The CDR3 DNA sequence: TGTGCCAGCACTACCGGGTCTTACACCGGGGAGCTGTTTTTT. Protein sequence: CASTTGSYTGELFF. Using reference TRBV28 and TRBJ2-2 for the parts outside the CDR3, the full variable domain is DVKVTQSSRYLVKRTGEKVFLECVQDMDHENMFWYRQDPGLGLRLIYFSYDVKMKEKGDIPEGYSVSREKKERFSLILESASTNQTSMYLCASTTGSYTGELFFGEGSRLTVL.

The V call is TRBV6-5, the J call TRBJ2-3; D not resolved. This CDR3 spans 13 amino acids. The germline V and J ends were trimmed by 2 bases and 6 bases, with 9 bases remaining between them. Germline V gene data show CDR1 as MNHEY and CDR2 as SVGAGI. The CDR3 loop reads CASSYRRRDTQYF. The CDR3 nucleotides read TGTGCCAGCAGTTACCGAAGAAGGGATACGCAGTATTTT.

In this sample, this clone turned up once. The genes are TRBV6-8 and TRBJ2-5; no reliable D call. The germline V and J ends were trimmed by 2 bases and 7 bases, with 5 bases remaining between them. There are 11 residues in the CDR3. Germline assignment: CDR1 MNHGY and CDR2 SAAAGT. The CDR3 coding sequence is TGTGCCAGCAGTTACCTCGCGACCCAGTACTTC. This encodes CASSYLATQYF.

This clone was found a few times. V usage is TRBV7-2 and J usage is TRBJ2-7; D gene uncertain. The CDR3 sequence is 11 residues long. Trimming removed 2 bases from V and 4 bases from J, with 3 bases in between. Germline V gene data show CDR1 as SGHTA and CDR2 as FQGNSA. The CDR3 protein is CASSLTYEQYF. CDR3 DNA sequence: TGTGCCAGCAGCTTAACATACGAGCAGTACTTC.

CDR3 in DNA: TGTGCCAGCAGCCCAAAGGGGACAGGCGGTTTCGGTACGCAGTATTTT. Encoded protein: CASSPKGTGGFGTQYF. This chain joins TRBV7-2 and TRBJ2-3; TRBD1 matches at 8 bases. CDR3 length: 16 amino acids. Germline loops: CDR1 SGHTA, CDR2 FQGNSA. The ends lost 5 bases at V and 8 bases at J; junction bases unmatched: 15.

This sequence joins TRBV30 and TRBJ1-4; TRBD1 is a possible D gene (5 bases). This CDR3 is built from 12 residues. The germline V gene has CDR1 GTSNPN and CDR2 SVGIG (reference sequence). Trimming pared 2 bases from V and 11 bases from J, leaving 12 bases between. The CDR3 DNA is TGTGCCTGGAGTAAGCAGGGAGGGAAACTGTTTTTT. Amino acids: CAWSKQGGKLFF.

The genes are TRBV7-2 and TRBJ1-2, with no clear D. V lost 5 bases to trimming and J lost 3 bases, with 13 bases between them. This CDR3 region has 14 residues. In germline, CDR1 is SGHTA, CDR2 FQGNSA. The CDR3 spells CASSPQPGDYGYTF. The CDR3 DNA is TGTGCCAGCAGCCCTCAACCAGGTGACTATGGCTACACCTTC.

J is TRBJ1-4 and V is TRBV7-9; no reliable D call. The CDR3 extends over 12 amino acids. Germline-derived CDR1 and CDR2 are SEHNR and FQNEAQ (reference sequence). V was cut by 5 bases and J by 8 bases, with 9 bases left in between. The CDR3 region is CASSPSLEKLFF. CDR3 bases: TGTGCCAGCAGCCCTTCTCTAGAAAAACTGTTTTTT.

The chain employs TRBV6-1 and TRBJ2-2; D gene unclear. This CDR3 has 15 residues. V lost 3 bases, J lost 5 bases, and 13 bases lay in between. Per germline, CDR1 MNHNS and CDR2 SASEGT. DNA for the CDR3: TGTGCCAGCAGTGATCTCGGAGATGGGACCGGGGAGCTGTTTTTT. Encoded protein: CASSDLGDGTGELFF.

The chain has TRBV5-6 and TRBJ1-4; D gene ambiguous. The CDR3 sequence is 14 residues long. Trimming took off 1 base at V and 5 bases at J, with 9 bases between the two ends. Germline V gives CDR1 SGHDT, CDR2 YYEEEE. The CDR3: CASSLRRINEKLFF. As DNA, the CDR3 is TGTGCCAGCAGCTTGAGACGGATCAATGAAAAACTGTTTTTT. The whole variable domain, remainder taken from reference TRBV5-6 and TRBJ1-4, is DAGVTQSPTHLIKTRGQQVTLRCSPKSGHDTVSWYQQALGQGPQFIFQYYEEEERQRGNFPDRFSGHQFPNYSSELNVNALLLGDSALYLCASSLRRINEKLFFGSGTQLSVL.

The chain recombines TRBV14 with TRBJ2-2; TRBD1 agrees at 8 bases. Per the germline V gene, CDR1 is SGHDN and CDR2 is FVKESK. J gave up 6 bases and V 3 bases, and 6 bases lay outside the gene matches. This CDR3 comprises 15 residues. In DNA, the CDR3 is TGTGCCAGCAGCCACGGACAGGGAAGGTCCGGGGAGCTGTTTTTT. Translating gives CASSHGQGRSGELFF.

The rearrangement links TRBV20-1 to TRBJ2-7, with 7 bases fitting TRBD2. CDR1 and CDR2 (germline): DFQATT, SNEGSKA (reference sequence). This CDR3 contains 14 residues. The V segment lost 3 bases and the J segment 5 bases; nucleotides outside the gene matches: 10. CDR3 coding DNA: TGCAGTGCTAGTCGGGGGAGGGCAGCCCACGAGCAGTACTTC. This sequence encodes CSASRGRAAHEQYF.

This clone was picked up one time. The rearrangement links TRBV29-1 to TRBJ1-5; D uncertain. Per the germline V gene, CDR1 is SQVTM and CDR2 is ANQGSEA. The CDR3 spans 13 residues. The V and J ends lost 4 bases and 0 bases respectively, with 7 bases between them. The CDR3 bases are TGCAGCGTTGCTGAGGATAGCAATCAGCCCCAGCATTTT. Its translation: CSVAEDSNQPQHF. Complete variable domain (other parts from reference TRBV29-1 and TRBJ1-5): SAVISQKPSRDICQRGTSLTIQCQVDSQVTMMFWYRQQPGQSLTLIATANQGSEATYESGFVIDKFPISRPNLTFSTLTVSNMSPEDSSIYLCSVAEDSNQPQHFGDGTRLSIL.

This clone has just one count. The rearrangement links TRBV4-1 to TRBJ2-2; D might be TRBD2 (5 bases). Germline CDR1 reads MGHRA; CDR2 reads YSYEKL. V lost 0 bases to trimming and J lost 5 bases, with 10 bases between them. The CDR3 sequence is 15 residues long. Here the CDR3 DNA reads TGCGCCAGCAGCCAAGATTGGACTCTAACCGGGGAGCTGTTTTTT. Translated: CASSQDWTLTGELFF.

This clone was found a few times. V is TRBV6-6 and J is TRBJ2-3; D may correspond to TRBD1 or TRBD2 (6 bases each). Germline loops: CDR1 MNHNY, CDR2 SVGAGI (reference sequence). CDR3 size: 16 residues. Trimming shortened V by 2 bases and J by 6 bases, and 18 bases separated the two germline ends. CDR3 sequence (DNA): TGTGCCAGCAGTTACAATTGGCGGGGCCAGGGGGATACGCAGTATTTT. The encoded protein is CASSYNWRGQGDTQYF.

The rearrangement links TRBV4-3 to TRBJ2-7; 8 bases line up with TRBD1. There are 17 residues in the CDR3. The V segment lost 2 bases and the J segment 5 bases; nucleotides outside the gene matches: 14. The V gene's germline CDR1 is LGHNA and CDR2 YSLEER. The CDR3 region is CASSQSPPTGVDDEQYF. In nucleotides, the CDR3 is TGCGCCAGCAGCCAATCCCCGCCGACAGGGGTTGACGACGAGCAGTACTTC.

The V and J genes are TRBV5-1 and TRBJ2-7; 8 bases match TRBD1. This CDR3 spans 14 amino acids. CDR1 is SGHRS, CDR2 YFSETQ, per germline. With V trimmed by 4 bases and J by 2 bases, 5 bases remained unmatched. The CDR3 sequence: CASSPGQVTYEQYF. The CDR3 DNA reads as TGCGCCAGCAGCCCGGGACAGGTCACCTACGAGCAGTACTTC.

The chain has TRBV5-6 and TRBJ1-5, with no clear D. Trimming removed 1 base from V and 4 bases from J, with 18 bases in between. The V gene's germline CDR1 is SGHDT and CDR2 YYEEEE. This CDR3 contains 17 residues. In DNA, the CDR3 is TGTGCCAGCAGCTTGACCTTCGGACGCCGTTCTAATCAGCCCCAGCATTTT. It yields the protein CASSLTFGRRSNQPQHF.

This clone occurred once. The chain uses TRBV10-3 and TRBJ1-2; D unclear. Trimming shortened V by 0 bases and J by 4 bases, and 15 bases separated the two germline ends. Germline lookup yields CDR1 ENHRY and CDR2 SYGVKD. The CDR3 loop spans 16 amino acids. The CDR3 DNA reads TGTGCCATCAGTGAGTCCCTCCCGAATCCTTCCTATGGCTACACCTTC. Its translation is CAISESLPNPSYGYTF.

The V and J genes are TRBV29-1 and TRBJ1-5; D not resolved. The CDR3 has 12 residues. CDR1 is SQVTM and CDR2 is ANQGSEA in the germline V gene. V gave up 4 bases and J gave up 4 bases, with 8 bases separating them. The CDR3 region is CSVGYRNQPQHF. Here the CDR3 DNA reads TGCAGCGTTGGTTATAGAAATCAGCCCCAGCATTTT.

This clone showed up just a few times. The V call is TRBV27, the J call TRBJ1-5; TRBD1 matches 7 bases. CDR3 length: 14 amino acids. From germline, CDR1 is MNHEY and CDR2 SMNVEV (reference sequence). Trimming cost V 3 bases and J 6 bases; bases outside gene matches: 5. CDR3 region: CASSFQGGSQPQHF. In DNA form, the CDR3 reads TGTGCCAGCAGTTTTCAGGGGGGTAGTCAGCCCCAGCATTTT.

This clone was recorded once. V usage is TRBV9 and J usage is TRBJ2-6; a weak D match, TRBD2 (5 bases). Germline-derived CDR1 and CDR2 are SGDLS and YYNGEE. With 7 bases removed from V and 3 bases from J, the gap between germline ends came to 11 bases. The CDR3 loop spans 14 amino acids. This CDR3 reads CASGLPVGANVLTF. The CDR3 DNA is TGTGCCAGCGGACTTCCTGTTGGGGCCAACGTCCTGACTTTC.

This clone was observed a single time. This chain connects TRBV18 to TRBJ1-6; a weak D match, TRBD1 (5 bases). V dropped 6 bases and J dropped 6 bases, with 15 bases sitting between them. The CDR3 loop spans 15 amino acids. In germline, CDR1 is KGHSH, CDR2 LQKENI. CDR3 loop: CASSPSGGTNSPLHF. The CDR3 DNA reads TGTGCCAGCTCCCCGTCGGGCGGGACTAATTCACCCCTCCACTTT.